A single TCR beta chain is shown here with its context. This CDR3 spans 13 amino acids. Germline-derived CDR1 and CDR2 are MNHEY and SVGAGI. The V gene lost 5 bases and the J gene lost 7 bases, with 14 bases spanning the gap. Time point noted: blood 2 weeks post-SBRT. The treatment was: 15 Gy SBRT to primary tumor, nephrectomy 4 weeks later. The protocol was immunoSEQ multiplex PCR, while the TCRdb copy is restricted to in-frame clones and leaves out a portion. The sample shows 100,000 to 150,000 clones, around 85% of them seen only once. This record comes from a study of radiation and T cells in renal cell carcinoma.

Sequences were derived from blood, sampled from a patient whose treatment included radiotherapy and nephrectomy. The sequence came from a man aged 50 to 59 with renal cell carcinoma. V usage is TRBV6-5 and J usage is TRBJ1-2, with D perhaps matching TRBD1 (6 bases). The CDR3 DNA is TGTGCCAGCAGTCAGCGACAGGATCGTGGCTACACCTTC. Its protein is CASSQRQDRGYTF.